Included here is one T cell receptor (beta chain) sequence, with context. Its specificity is not known. The sample belongs to a study of cytomegalovirus exposure and HLA in healthy donors. Study-wide background: Of several hundred genotyped donors, about 81% clustered with self-reported Caucasian donors.

General study findings and limits: Among the most significant clusters, several appeared linked to common viral pathogens in a later analysis. It was 150 to 200 TCR beta chains that were listed as cytomegalovirus-associated. Later analysis showed TCR association rates varying by HLA locus, highest for DRB1 and lowest for HLA-C.

The CDR3 is made up of 15 amino acids. Germline V gene data show CDR1 as SGHRS and CDR2 as YFSETQ. V was pared by 2 bases and J by 0 bases, with 11 bases between. The PCR was carried out with 60 Vbeta primers and 13 Jbeta primers. Measured with immunoSEQ multiplex PCR; TCRdb has only the in-frame clones, and not every one. Of 160,000 or so clones in the sample, about 80% were seen once. Material: PBMCs. The chain has TRBV5-1 and TRBJ2-5; D perhaps matches TRBD2 (7 bases). The origin of this receptor is a woman in her forties or fifties in good health and CMV-seronegative. In DNA form, the CDR3 reads TGCGCCAGCAGCTTAGAGGGGGGGCACCAAGAGACCCAGTACTTC. It codes for CASSLEGGHQETQYF.